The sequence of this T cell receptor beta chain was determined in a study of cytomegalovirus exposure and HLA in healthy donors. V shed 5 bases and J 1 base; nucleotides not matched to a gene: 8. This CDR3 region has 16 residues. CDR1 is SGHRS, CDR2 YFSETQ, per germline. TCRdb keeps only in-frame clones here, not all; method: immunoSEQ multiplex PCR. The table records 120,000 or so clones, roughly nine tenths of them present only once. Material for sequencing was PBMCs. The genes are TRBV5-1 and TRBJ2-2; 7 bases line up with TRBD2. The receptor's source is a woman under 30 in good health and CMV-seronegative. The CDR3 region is CASRPRASGNTGELFF. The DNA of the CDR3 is TGCGCCAGCAGACCCAGGGCTAGCGGGAACACCGGGGAGCTGTTTTTT.